The rows below give T cell receptor beta chains drawn from one sample of a study of blood T cell repertoires in COVID-19. Generated by immunoSEQ multiplex PCR, the TCRdb table keeps only in-frame clones and is missing some. Of 95,000 to 120,000 clones in the sample, approximately 84% were seen once. The sequenced sample was peripheral blood. Receptors were obtained from a man aged 50 to 59 with acute or convalescent COVID-19. The CDR3 runs from the conserved cysteine through the conserved F or W. Each record gives: J gene, D gene, clone size, V gene, CDR3 protein, CDR3 DNA. The D gene is left open where the match is weak. Size tells how often a clone was seen (once, few, many) or the class of an expanded clone, and some rows leave it out.

TRBJ1-6 NA NA TRBV6-5 CASSYSDGNSPLHF TGTGCCAGCAGTTACTCAGACGGGAATTCACCCCTCCACTTT
TRBJ1-3 TRBD1 NA TRBV13 CASSSGTGFGNTIYF TGTGCCAGCAGCTCCGGGACAGGTTTTGGAAACACCATATATTTT
TRBJ1-1 NA NA TRBV9 CASSVDDRGNTEAFF TGTGCCAGCAGCGTAGACGACAGAGGGAACACTGAAGCTTTCTTT
TRBJ2-5 TRBD1 NA TRBV5-1 CASSLGQGFEETQYF TGCGCCAGCAGCTTGGGACAGGGGTTCGAAGAGACCCAGTACTTC
TRBJ2-1 NA NA TRBV7-3 CASSLVGRGTNEQFF TGTGCCAGCAGCCTCGTAGGTAGGGGGACGAATGAGCAGTTCTTC
TRBJ1-2 NA NA TRBV5-1 CASSLPQGSDYTF TGCGCCAGCAGCTTGCCCCAGGGGTCAGACTACACCTTC
TRBJ2-7 TRBD1 NA TRBV27 CASSPRTGGYEQYF TGTGCCAGCAGTCCCCGGACAGGGGGGTACGAGCAGTACTTC
TRBJ2-2 NA NA TRBV2 CASSAHLMNTGELFF TGTGCCAGCAGTGCGCACTTGATGAACACCGGGGAGCTGTTTTTT
TRBJ1-6 TRBD1 NA TRBV4-1 CASSRGPGTDSPLHF TGCGCCAGCAGCCGGGGGCCGGGGACAGATTCACCCCTCCACTTT
TRBJ1-2 TRBD1 NA TRBV6-5 CASKRGGTGDYGYTF TGTGCCAGCAAGAGAGGGGGGACAGGTGACTATGGCTACACCTTC
TRBJ1-3 NA NA TRBV7-8 CASSLVEGTGNTIYF TGTGCCAGCAGCTTAGTTGAGGGTACTGGAAACACCATATATTTT
TRBJ1-2 TRBD1 NA TRBV28 CASRTGGHGYTF TGTGCCAGCAGGACAGGGGGTCACGGCTACACCTTC
TRBJ2-7 NA NA TRBV6-4 CASTRPVSYEQYF TGTGCCAGCACTAGACCGGTTTCCTACGAGCAGTACTTC
TRBJ2-2 NA NA TRBV12-1 CASSFARQDRGVHGELFF TGTGCCAGCAGCTTTGCGCGGCAAGACAGGGGTGTACACGGGGAGCTGTTTTTT
TRBJ1-2 NA NA TRBV5-6 CASSPGGPYGYTF TGTGCCAGCAGCCCCGGCGGTCCCTATGGCTACACCTTC
TRBJ2-3 TRBD2 NA TRBV28 CASGGDTDTQYF TGTGCCAGCGGGGGGGACACAGATACGCAGTATTTT
TRBJ2-5 NA NA TRBV6-5 CASSSPRDQETQYF TGTGCCAGCAGTTCGCCCCGAGACCAAGAGACCCAGTACTTC
TRBJ1-4 TRBD1 NA TRBV28 CASSVRQGGNEKLFF TGTGCCAGCAGTGTTCGACAGGGAGGCAATGAAAAACTGTTTTTT
TRBJ1-6 NA NA TRBV29-1 CSVGLGGNSPLHF TGCAGCGTTGGACTCGGGGGGAATTCACCCCTCCACTTT
TRBJ1-6 NA NA TRBV12-3/TRBV12-4 CASSLKGDSPLHF TGTGCCAGCAGTTTGAAGGGGGATTCACCCCTCCACTTT
TRBJ2-3 TRBD1 NA TRBV2 CASQRGPSTDTQYF TGTGCCAGCCAAAGGGGGCCGAGCACAGATACGCAGTATTTT
TRBJ1-1 NA NA TRBV29-1 CSGSAGPNTEAFF TGCAGCGGGAGTGCGGGGCCGAACACTGAAGCTTTCTTT
TRBJ1-1 NA few TRBV19 CASTPLRGKSEAFF TGTGCCAGTACCCCCTTGAGGGGGAAGAGTGAAGCTTTCTTT
TRBJ1-2 NA NA TRBV5-1 CASSLFQGADGYTF TGCGCCAGCAGCTTGTTCCAGGGTGCGGATGGCTACACCTTC
TRBJ1-6 TRBD1 NA TRBV27 CASSQFLGTGYNSPLHF TGTGCCAGCAGCCAATTCCTTGGGACAGGTTATAATTCACCCCTCCACTTT
TRBJ1-6 NA NA TRBV3-1/TRBV3-2 CASSPTVGSSYNSPLHF TGTGCCAGCAGCCCGACTGTGGGGAGCTCCTATAATTCACCCCTCCACTTT
TRBJ1-1 TRBD1 NA TRBV14 CASRRQGALTEAFF TGTGCCAGCAGGAGACAGGGGGCCTTGACTGAAGCTTTCTTT
TRBJ2-2 TRBD1 NA TRBV9 CASSAETGSTGELFF TGTGCCAGCAGCGCAGAGACAGGGAGTACCGGGGAGCTGTTTTTT
TRBJ1-2 NA NA TRBV5-1 CASSADSLDYGYTF TGCGCCAGCAGCGCGGACAGCCTAGACTATGGCTACACCTTC
TRBJ1-1 NA NA TRBV14 CASSQVKGEAFF TGTGCCAGCAGCCAAGTAAAGGGGGAAGCTTTCTTT
TRBJ2-4 NA NA TRBV29-1 CSVADRTLAKNIQYF TGCAGCGTCGCTGACAGAACACTAGCCAAAAACATTCAGTACTTC
TRBJ1-1 NA NA TRBV19 CASSRGQEAFF TGTGCCAGTAGTAGAGGACAGGAAGCTTTCTTT
TRBJ1-1 NA NA TRBV6-5 CASSTPGTQRTEAFF TGTGCCAGCAGTACTCCCGGGACTCAGCGGACTGAAGCTTTCTTT
TRBJ2-5 TRBD2 NA TRBV5-5 CASSPTLVAGGFETQYF TGTGCCAGCAGCCCGACCCTAGTTGCGGGGGGGTTCGAGACCCAGTACTTC
TRBJ1-5 NA NA TRBV6-5 CASSRYGAPNQPQHF TGTGCCAGCAGCCGCTATGGGGCCCCCAATCAGCCCCAGCATTTT
TRBJ1-5 NA NA TRBV28 CASSPPIYIGNQPQHF TGTGCCAGCAGTCCCCCTATATATATTGGCAATCAGCCCCAGCATTTT
TRBJ2-5 NA few TRBV9 CASSPRGATLGTQYF TGTGCCAGCAGCCCCCGAGGCGCGACGCTTGGGACCCAGTACTTC
TRBJ1-6 TRBD1 NA TRBV7-2 CASSLTLPGQGYSPLHF TGTGCCAGCAGCTTAACACTCCCGGGACAGGGGTATTCACCCCTCCACTTT
TRBJ1-2 NA NA TRBV11-2 CASSAVREWNYGYTF TGTGCCAGCAGCGCAGTGAGGGAGTGGAACTATGGCTACACCTTC
TRBJ1-1 NA NA TRBV11-3 CASSLDRGMAFF TGTGCCAGCAGCTTAGATCGAGGAATGGCTTTCTTT
TRBJ2-5 TRBD2 NA TRBV7-2 CASSWTSLVQYF TGTGCCAGCAGCTGGACTAGTCTGGTCCAGTACTTC
TRBJ1-2 TRBD1 NA TRBV19 CASSAIRGLSGYTF TGTGCCAGTAGCGCAATCAGGGGGCTCAGTGGCTACACCTTC
TRBJ2-3 TRBD1 NA TRBV9 CATSQGVTGGSTDTQYF TGTGCCACTTCTCAAGGGGTCACAGGGGGGAGCACAGATACGCAGTATTTT